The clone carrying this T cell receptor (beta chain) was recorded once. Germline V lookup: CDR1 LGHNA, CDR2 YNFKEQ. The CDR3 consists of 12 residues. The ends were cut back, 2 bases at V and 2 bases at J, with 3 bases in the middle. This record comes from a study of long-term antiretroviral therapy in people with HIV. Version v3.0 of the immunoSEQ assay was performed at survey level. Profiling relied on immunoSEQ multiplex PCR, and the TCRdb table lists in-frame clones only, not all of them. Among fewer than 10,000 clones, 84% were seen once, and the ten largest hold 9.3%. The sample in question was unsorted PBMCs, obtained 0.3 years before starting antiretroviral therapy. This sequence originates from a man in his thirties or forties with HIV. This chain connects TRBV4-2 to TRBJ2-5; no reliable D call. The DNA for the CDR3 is TGTGCCAGCAGCCAATTTCAAGAGACCCAGTACTTC. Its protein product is CASSQFQETQYF.